Shown below are 7 T cell receptor beta chains from a single sample sequenced in a study of T cell responses to AZD1222 COVID-19 vaccine. Here immunoSEQ multiplex PCR was the method, and the copy in TCRdb shows in-frame clones only, minus some. The table includes some 150,000 clones, 85% to 95% detected once. The sample in question was peripheral blood, obtained on day 0 of AZD1222 vaccination. The receptors shown here come from an adult in good health.

The chain joins TRBV9 to TRBJ2-1; TRBD2 might be the D (6 bases). The CDR3 is 16 residues long. CDR1 and CDR2 from the germline V gene are SGDLS and YYNGEE. Trimming took off 0 bases at V and 4 bases at J, with 14 bases between the two ends. In nucleotides, the CDR3 is TGTGCCAGCAGCGTAGGGGGGACTCGTTATTACAATGAGCAGTTCTTC. It yields the protein CASSVGGTRYYNEQFF.

This sequence joins TRBV11-2 and TRBJ2-2; D possibly corresponds to TRBD2 (5 bases). V was shortened by 4 bases and J by 7 bases, with 10 bases between the two germline ends. The CDR3 is 13 residues long. Germline V gene sequence: CDR1 SGHAT, CDR2 FQNNGV. The CDR3 DNA follows: TGTGCCAGCAGCTCGTTGGAGGTCGGGGAGCTGTTTTTT. The encoded protein is CASSSLEVGELFF.

This chain uses TRBV3-1 (or the pseudogene TRBV3-2) with TRBJ1-2; D unclear. Per germline, CDR1 LGHDT and CDR2 YNNKEL (reference sequence). There are 14 residues in the CDR3. Trimming pared 2 bases from V and 6 bases from J, leaving 13 bases between. This chain's CDR3 is CASSQFGIRNGYTF. In nucleotides, the CDR3 is TGTGCCAGCAGCCAATTTGGAATCAGGAATGGCTACACCTTC.

The V gene is TRBV21-1, the J gene TRBJ1-5. TRBV21-1 is listed as a pseudogene. The CDR3 extends over 12 amino acids. This CDR3 is CASNTLQRRQHF. The CDR3 region has the DNA TGTGCCAGCAACACACTCCAGCGGCGCCAGCATTTT.

The rearrangement links TRBV28 to TRBJ1-6; D not certain. V was cut by 5 bases and J by 13 bases, with 18 bases left in between. The CDR3 length is 14 residues. The germline CDR1 and CDR2 sequences are MDHEN and SYDVKM. The chain's CDR3 is CASSPRYGRSPLHF. Here the CDR3 DNA reads TGTGCCAGCAGTCCGCGTTATGGTAGATCGCCCCTCCACTTT. The entire variable domain, with the rest obtained from reference TRBV28 and TRBJ1-6, is as follows: DVKVTQSSRYLVKRTGEKVFLECVQDMDHENMFWYRQDPGLGLRLIYFSYDVKMKEKGDIPEGYSVSREKKERFSLILESASTNQTSMYLCASSPRYGRSPLHFGNGTRLTVT.

The chain combines TRBV15 with TRBJ2-7, with 8 bases fitting TRBD2. Per germline, CDR1 LNHNV and CDR2 YYDKDF (reference sequence). There are 17 residues in the CDR3. J was trimmed by 4 bases and V by 0 bases; bases with no gene match: 11. CDR3 region: CATSRDLAGGVIYEQYV. The CDR3 nucleotides read TGTGCCACCAGCAGAGATCTGGCGGGAGGTGTTATTTACGAGCAGTACGTC.

The V gene is TRBV25-1, the J gene TRBJ2-1; 9 bases map to TRBD1. The CDR3 is 14 amino acids. V lost 4 bases and J lost 7; bases outside the gene matches: 5. Germline CDR1 reads MGHDK; CDR2 reads SYGVNS. CDR3 nucleotide sequence: TGTGCCAGCAGTGCTCTGGACAGGGGAAATGAGCAGTTCTTC. Translated, it gives CASSALDRGNEQFF. The full variable domain, with the rest looked up from reference TRBV25-1 and TRBJ2-1, is EADIYQTPRYLVIGTGKKITLECSQTMGHDKMYWYQQDPGMELHLIHYSYGVNSTEKGDLSSESTVSRIRTEHFPLTLESARPSHTSQYLCASSALDRGNEQFFGPGTRLTVL.